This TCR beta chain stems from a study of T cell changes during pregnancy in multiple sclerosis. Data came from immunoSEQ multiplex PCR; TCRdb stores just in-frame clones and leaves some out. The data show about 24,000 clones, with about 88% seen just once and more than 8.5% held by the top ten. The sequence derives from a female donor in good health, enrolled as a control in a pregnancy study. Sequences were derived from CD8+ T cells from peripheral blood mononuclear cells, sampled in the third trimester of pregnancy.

In DNA form, the CDR3 reads TGTGCCAGCAGCTTGTTAGGGGCTGGCTACACCTTC. This translates into CASSLLGAGYTF. The chain uses TRBV5-6 and TRBJ1-2, with D possibly matching TRBD1 (5 bases). This CDR3 has 12 residues. V was clipped by 1 base and J by 7 bases, with 8 bases between them. Germline CDR1 reads SGHDT; CDR2 reads YYEEEE. The whole variable domain, remainder taken from reference TRBV5-6 and TRBJ1-2, is DAGVTQSPTHLIKTRGQQVTLRCSPKSGHDTVSWYQQALGQGPQFIFQYYEEEERQRGNFPDRFSGHQFPNYSSELNVNALLLGDSALYLCASSLLGAGYTFGSGTRLTVV.